The source of this T cell receptor (beta chain) is a study of T-cell reconstitution after alpha-beta-depleted transplantation in children. During its preparation, the TCRbeta library received unique molecular identifiers. TCRdb processed the PCR reads anew with MiXCR; each CDR3 protein has one entry. The data show around 500,000 distinct CDR3 sequences, 20% to 25% seen once. This clonotype was seen a single time. Its antigen is unknown. Study observations and caveats: Fresh T-cell production supplied most of the T-cell counts and diversity seen one year after transplant.

V was pared by 1 base and J by 4 bases, with 16 bases between. CDR1 and CDR2 (germline): MDHEN, SYDVKM. This CDR3 spans 16 amino acids. J is TRBJ2-5 and V is TRBV28; maybe TRBD1 (6 bases). Sequenced here: PBMCs, mostly from graft donor cells, sampled 360 days after TCRalphabeta/CD19-depleted stem cell transplant. The sequence was obtained from a boy younger than two who had a stem cell transplant for acute myeloid leukemia, so the T cells may come from the graft donor. The CDR3 nucleotides read TGTGCCAGCAGTTTATCAGGGGCCGGGGTTCGAGAGACCCAGTACTTC. It yields the protein CASSLSGAGVRETQYF. The whole variable domain, remainder taken from reference TRBV28 and TRBJ2-5, is DVKVTQSSRYLVKRTGEKVFLECVQDMDHENMFWYRQDPGLGLRLIYFSYDVKMKEKGDIPEGYSVSREKKERFSLILESASTNQTSMYLCASSLSGAGVRETQYFGPGTRLLVL.